The 20 T cell receptor beta chains listed next were all sequenced from one sample in a study of T-cell reconstitution after alpha-beta-depleted transplantation in children. Unique molecular identifiers tagged the TCRbeta library. Using its own MiXCR run on the PCR reads, TCRdb lists one record per CDR3 protein. The profile shows approximately 430,000 distinct CDR3 sequences, 15% to 20% of them singletons. This specimen was PBMCs, mostly from graft donor cells, taken 360 days after TCRalphabeta/CD19-depleted stem cell transplant. All receptors come from a boy under two years old who had a stem cell transplant for Wiskott-Aldrich syndrome, so the T cells may come from the graft donor.

The chain joins TRBV4-3 to TRBJ2-5, with 11 bases that match TRBD1. CDR3 length equals 15 residues. V lost 4 bases and J lost 5; bases outside the gene matches: 6. Germline lookup yields CDR1 LGHNA and CDR2 YSLEER. The CDR3 DNA reads TGCGCCAGCAGCCTCTCCGGGACAGGGGGGGAGACCCAGTACTTC. Its translation is CASSLSGTGGETQYF.

The chain's CDR3 is CASSQDFRGGRNEQYF. The CDR3 DNA is TGCGCCAGCAGCCAAGATTTCCGCGGGGGCAGGAACGAGCAGTACTTC. The chain recombines TRBV4-1 with TRBJ2-7, with D possibly being TRBD2 (7 bases). Between the trimmed V and J ends, which lost 0 bases and 5 bases, there was a span of 17 bases. The germline V gene has CDR1 MGHRA and CDR2 YSYEKL. The CDR3 runs 16 residues.

A few counts support this clonotype. The rearrangement uses TRBV12-3 or TRBV12-4 and TRBJ1-1; D remains unclear. The CDR3 has 16 amino acids. Trimming pared 4 bases from V and 0 bases from J, leaving 15 bases between. Here the CDR3 reads CASSSQMNGVNTEAFF. The CDR3 DNA reads TGTGCCAGCAGTTCCCAGATGAATGGGGTGAACACTGAAGCTTTCTTT.

The chain has TRBV5-1 and TRBJ2-4; TRBD1 agrees at 8 bases. V trimming: 0 bases; J trimming: 1 base; junction bases outside the gene matches: 6. The germline V gene has CDR1 SGHRS and CDR2 YFSETQ. This CDR3 is built from 17 residues. For the CDR3, the DNA is TGCGCCAGCAGCTTGGGACAGGGGACATGGGCCAAAAACATTCAGTACTTC. The encoded protein is CASSLGQGTWAKNIQYF.

This chain uses TRBV25-1 with TRBJ2-3; D is perhaps TRBD2 (5 bases). The germline V gene has CDR1 MGHDK and CDR2 SYGVNS. Between the trimmed V and J ends, which lost 4 bases and 8 bases, there was a span of 25 bases. The CDR3 has 17 residues. This chain's CDR3 is CASSVFPGNTIKGTQYF. As DNA, the CDR3 is TGTGCCAGCAGTGTATTCCCCGGGAACACAATTAAGGGTACGCAGTATTTT.

This chain joins TRBV5-1 and TRBJ1-5; D is unresolved. V was pared by 0 bases and J by 4 bases, with 11 bases between. This CDR3 region has 15 residues. Per the germline V gene, CDR1 is SGHRS and CDR2 is YFSETQ. The CDR3 sequence: CASSLVAGKNQPQHF. The CDR3 bases are TGCGCCAGCAGCTTGGTGGCAGGAAAGAATCAGCCCCAGCATTTT.

V usage is TRBV13 and J usage is TRBJ2-5, with D perhaps assigned TRBD1 or TRBD2 (5 bases each). The CDR3 has 16 residues. Per germline, CDR1 PRHDT and CDR2 FYEKMQ (reference sequence). Between the trimmed V and J ends, which lost 4 bases and 2 bases, there was a span of 17 bases. DNA for the CDR3: TGTGCCAGCAGCTGGATCCGGGACCGAAGGCAAGAGACCCAGTACTTC. The encoded protein is CASSWIRDRRQETQYF.

The rearrangement links TRBV15 to TRBJ1-4; no clear D gene. V was pared by 1 base and J by 8 bases, with 11 bases between. The CDR3 is 14 residues long. The germline CDR1 and CDR2 sequences are LNHNV and YYDKDF (reference sequence). CDR3 bases: TGTGCCACCAGCAGAGGACCAATCGGCGAAAAACTGTTTTTT. The encoded protein is CATSRGPIGEKLFF.

This clonotype turned up a few times. V and J are TRBV12-3 or TRBV12-4 and TRBJ2-4, with TRBD2 matching 8 bases. V lost 3 bases and J lost 6; bases outside the gene matches: 10. The CDR3 has 16 residues. This CDR3 is CASSLVYGLARNIQYF. Written as DNA, the CDR3 is TGTGCCAGCAGTTTGGTCTACGGACTAGCTAGAAACATTCAGTACTTC.

This clonotype was observed a few times. This chain uses TRBV12-3 or TRBV12-4 with TRBJ2-1; D perhaps matches TRBD1 (6 bases). This CDR3 has 17 amino acids. The V end was cut by 5 bases, the J end by 5 bases, with 22 bases between. CDR3 in amino acids: CASSLELVGTPNNEQFF. CDR3 DNA sequence: TGTGCCAGCAGTCTCGAGCTTGTTGGGACACCGAACAATGAGCAGTTCTTC.

In this sample, this clonotype turned up once. The rearrangement uses TRBV4-1 and TRBJ2-5; the D is unclear. This CDR3 has 14 residues. Looked up from germline, CDR1 is MGHRA and CDR2 is YSYEKL. Trimming took off 6 bases at V and 0 bases at J, with 11 bases between the two ends. CDR3 nucleotides: TGCGCCAGCAGACCAACACCGTACCAAGAGACCCAGTACTTC. It yields the protein CASRPTPYQETQYF.

This clonotype occurred a few times. The chain recombines TRBV11-1 with TRBJ2-1, with 13 bases lining up with TRBD2. This CDR3 has 18 amino acids. Germline trimming cut 5 bases from V and 8 bases from J; bases unmatched to any gene: 15. Germline loops: CDR1 SGHAT, CDR2 FQDESV (reference sequence). CDR3 DNA: TGTGCCAGCAGCCCTAGACGGACTAGCGGGGGTCCCTTGGATGAGCAGTTCTTC. This encodes CASSPRRTSGGPLDEQFF.

J is TRBJ2-7 and V is TRBV28; 7 bases align to TRBD2. Germline V gene lookup returns CDR1 MDHEN and CDR2 SYDVKM. After removal of 6 bases from V and 5 bases from J, the junction contained 13 bases not matched to a gene. The CDR3 is made up of 15 amino acids. The CDR3 bases are TGTGCCAGCAGCCCCGGGGGGAAGGGGATCAACGAGCAGTACTTC. Its protein product is CASSPGGKGINEQYF.

V is TRBV5-4 and J is TRBJ2-3; D may match TRBD1 or TRBD2 (5 bases each). CDR1 and CDR2 (germline): SGHNT, YYREEE (reference sequence). This CDR3 spans 16 amino acids. V shed 6 bases and J shed 3 bases, with 20 bases lying between them. The CDR3 region is CASTKVGPRVTDTQYF. CDR3 in DNA: TGTGCCAGCACCAAGGTGGGGCCGCGGGTGACAGATACGCAGTATTTT.

This clonotype was counted many times. In nucleotides, the CDR3 is TGTGCCAGCAGCCGGGACAGCCGCCTATTGAACACTGAAGCTTTCTTT. Amino acids: CASSRDSRLLNTEAFF. The chain combines TRBV7-8 with TRBJ1-1; 7 bases fit TRBD1. The CDR3 has 16 amino acids. V trimming: 5 bases; J trimming: 0 bases; junction bases outside the gene matches: 9. In germline, CDR1 is SGHVS, CDR2 FQNEAQ.

In this sample, this clonotype turned up a few times. The V call is TRBV4-1, the J call TRBJ2-2; no clear D gene. CDR3 length equals 16 residues. The ends were cut back, 1 base at V and 6 bases at J, with 15 bases in the middle. Germline V CDR1 and CDR2: MGHRA, YSYEKL. The CDR3 coding sequence is TGCGCCAGCAGCCAAGGCCTGGGTGCCAGTTCCGGGGAGCTGTTTTTT. This translates into CASSQGLGASSGELFF.

This clonotype was picked up a small number of times. V and J are TRBV25-1 and TRBJ2-1, with D possibly being TRBD1 (5 bases). CDR3 size: 14 residues. Germline values: CDR1 MGHDK, CDR2 SYGVNS. With 7 bases removed from V and 2 bases from J, the gap between germline ends came to 12 bases. The CDR3 DNA reads TGTGCCAGCAAAGGGCCCAGGGCCTACAATGAGCAGTTCTTC. It yields the protein CASKGPRAYNEQFF.

The chain combines TRBV12-3 or TRBV12-4 with TRBJ2-1; 9 nucleotides align to TRBD2. The length of the CDR3 is 15 residues. V was pared by 7 bases and J by 8 bases, with 12 bases of the junction left unmatched. CDR3 nucleotides: TGTGCCAGCAACCGGGGACTAGCCGGGGGCGATGAGCAGTTCTTC. Protein sequence: CASNRGLAGGDEQFF.

The rearrangement uses TRBV10-3 and TRBJ2-7; a weak D match, TRBD1 (5 bases). V lost 4 bases and J lost 3, with 7 bases in between. The CDR3 contains 12 residues. CDR1 and CDR2 (germline): ENHRY, SYGVKD. The CDR3 is CAISGDSYEQYF. CDR3 coding DNA: TGTGCCATCAGTGGTGACAGCTACGAGCAGTACTTC.

V gene TRBV12-3 or TRBV12-4 combines with J gene TRBJ2-2; 14 bases fit TRBD2. There are 16 residues in the CDR3. The trim removed 6 bases at V and 4 bases at J, leaving 4 bases unmatched. The CDR3 loop reads CASRLGLAGGTGELFF. CDR3 nucleotide sequence: TGTGCCAGCAGACTCGGACTAGCGGGGGGCACCGGGGAGCTGTTTTTT.